This TCR beta chain was sequenced in a study of early T cells in non-severe SARS-CoV-2 infection. Per germline, CDR1 ENHRY and CDR2 SYGVKD. V lost 2 bases to trimming and J lost 2 bases, with 12 bases between them. CDR3 size: 15 residues. The library protocol tagged individual cDNA molecules with unique molecular identifiers. A single record per CDR3 protein comes from TCRdb applying MiXCR to the 5' RACE reads. The profile shows about 23,000 distinct CDR3 sequences, about 5% of them singletons. This sequence originates from an adult who was a healthcare worker with PCR-confirmed SARS-CoV-2 infection or an uninfected control (not recorded which). Sample: whole blood. The chain links TRBV10-3 to TRBJ1-2; perhaps TRBD1 as D (5 bases). The CDR3 bases are TGTGCCATCAGTGAGAGTCCGGGGGGGAACTATGGCTACACCTTC. Translating it yields CAISESPGGNYGYTF.